This T cell receptor beta chain was found in a study of cytomegalovirus exposure and HLA in healthy donors. PCR amplification relied on 60 Vbeta primers (plus 13 Jbeta primers). The repertoire was sequenced with immunoSEQ multiplex PCR; TCRdb's copy has only in-frame clones and lacks some. Among 100,000 to 150,000 clones listed, about 80% were seen once. General study results and limits: Among CMV-associated TCR beta chains, most appeared HLA-restricted in a later analysis.

This clone was found a few times. As yet, its antigen is unknown. Sample: PBMCs. The sequence came from a female donor in good health and CMV-seropositive.

CDR3 amino acids: CASSLGQGLYNEQFF. The CDR3 nucleotides are TGTGCCAGCAGCTTAGGACAGGGGCTCTACAATGAGCAGTTCTTC. The chain links TRBV7-8 to TRBJ2-1, with TRBD1 identical over 8 bases. CDR1 is SGHVS and CDR2 is FQNEAQ in the germline V gene. The junction had 2 bases not matched to a gene; V was cut back by 1 base and J by 3 bases. This CDR3 region has 15 residues. The variable domain in full, with the rest retrieved from reference TRBV7-8 and TRBJ2-1, is GAGVSQSPRYKVAKRGQDVALRCDPISGHVSLFWYQQALGQGPEFLTYFQNEAQLDKSGLPSDRFFAERPEGSVSTLKIQRTQQEDSAVYLCASSLGQGLYNEQFFGPGTRLTVL.